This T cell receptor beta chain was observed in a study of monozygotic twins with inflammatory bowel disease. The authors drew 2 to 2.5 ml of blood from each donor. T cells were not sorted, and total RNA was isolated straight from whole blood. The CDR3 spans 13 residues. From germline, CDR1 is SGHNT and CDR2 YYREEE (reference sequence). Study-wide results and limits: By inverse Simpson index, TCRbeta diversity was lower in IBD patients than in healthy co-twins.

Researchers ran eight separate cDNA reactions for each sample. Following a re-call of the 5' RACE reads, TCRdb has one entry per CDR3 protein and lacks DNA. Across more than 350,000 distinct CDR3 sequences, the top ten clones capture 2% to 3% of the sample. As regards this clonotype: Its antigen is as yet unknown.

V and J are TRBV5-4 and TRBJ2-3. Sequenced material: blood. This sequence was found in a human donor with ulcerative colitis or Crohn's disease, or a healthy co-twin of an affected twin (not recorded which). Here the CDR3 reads CASRQLITDTQYF.